The clone carrying this T cell receptor (beta chain) was detected ten times or more. Antigen specificity is unknown. This specimen comes from a study of molecular identifiers for immune sequencing clone quantification. Points from the study as a whole: Clones above 20 RNA copies contained over 97% of effector molecules but under 1% of naive ones. Detection of one spiked Jurkat cell's TCR RNA reportedly worked in one million naive cells.

With V trimmed by 6 bases and J by 7 bases, 9 bases remained unmatched. This CDR3 spans 14 amino acids. CDR1 MNHEY and CDR2 SMNVEV come from the germline V gene (reference sequence). For bulk TCR libraries, previously described methods and listed TCR primers were used. TCRdb redid the calling of the PCR reads with MiXCR, one entry per CDR3 protein. Counted here are about 640,000 distinct CDR3 sequences, less than 20% occurring once; the ten biggest clones make up under 0.95%. The sequence came from a human donor in good health. Some libraries in this study had Jurkat cell RNA spiked in. Sample: naive CD8+ T cells from blood, with Jurkat cell RNA spiked in. Subset reported: FACS-sorted CD8+CD4-CCR7+CD45RA+ naive T cells. The V and J genes are TRBV27 and TRBJ2-7; 10 bases are shared with TRBD1. Here the CDR3 DNA reads TGTGCCAGCAGCCCCGGGACAGGGGTAGCAGAGCAGTACTTC. Its translation is CASSPGTGVAEQYF.